This entry concerns a single T cell receptor (beta chain). Its antigen target is currently unknown. No quality values exist for individual bases; no much larger clone is one base distant. To sequence the TCRbeta CDR3 region, genomic DNA was isolated from the sorted cells. TCRbeta CDR3 regions were sequenced using the immunoSEQ Assay. Here the immuneACCESS table is served through TCRdb, limited to in-frame sequences with V and J called. Missing clones are a known gap in these copies; in checked studies unresolved V genes cover under half, and the rest lacks a known reason. The sample table lists roughly 16,000 clones, roughly 73% of them with a count of one. The top ten constitute approximately 26% of the sample. Patients with autoimmune disease history or receiving systemic immunosuppression were excluded from the trial. In every dose cohort, peripheral blood was drawn for TCR sequencing at baseline, cycle 4 day 1, and cycle 7 day 1. Samples came from an open-label, multicenter, first-in-human phase I dose-escalation trial of ivuxolimab. The trial enrolled adults with locally advanced or metastatic head and neck squamous cell, hepatocellular, melanoma or renal cell carcinoma. Before TCR sequencing, CD4+ T cells and CD8+ T cells were sorted from peripheral blood as separate populations.

The CDR3 spans 16 residues, from the cysteine through the phenylalanine. Of all the DNA, just the CDR3 is kept, 48 bases in frame from base 1. Sequences SGHKS (CDR1) and YYEKEE (CDR2) are obtained from the germline V gene (reference sequence). The germline ends are 17 bases apart after V is trimmed by 4 bases and J by 0 bases. These data originate in a study of OX40 agonist ivuxolimab in advanced cancers. In the study overall: Ivuxolimab was an agonistic, fully human IgG2 monoclonal antibody directed against OX40 (CD134), a costimulatory receptor. Intravenous ivuxolimab was administered to patients every 2 weeks at six dose levels: 0.01, 0.1, 0.3, 1.5, 3 and 10 mg/kg. Of the roughly 51 patients in dose escalation, approximately 20 had hepatocellular carcinoma, some 15 had melanoma, 9 had renal cell carcinoma and 9 had head and neck cancer. In the dose-escalation cohort, 82.7% of patients were male, and the mean age was approximately 60 years, with a range of roughly 23 to 85. Patients were allowed to have had prior anti-PD-1, anti-PD-L1 or anti-CTLA-4 therapy, and 30% to 50% of the dose-escalation patients had previously received checkpoint inhibitors. Three dose-escalation patients achieved partial responses, one with hepatocellular carcinoma and two with cutaneous melanoma. The purpose of peripheral TCRbeta sequencing was to test whether ivuxolimab changed TCR sequence diversity and led to clonal T-cell expansion. The paper covers the monotherapy dose-escalation part of the phase I ivuxolimab trial, which included N of about 50 patients. General study outcomes and caveats: At doses of 0.1 to 3.0 mg/kg, clonal expansion of both CD4+ and CD8+ T cells in blood was seen between baseline and week 6. Which antigens the clonally expanded peripheral T cells were specific for was not determined. Low levels of normalized T-cell clonal expansion were also seen in some patients who did not respond. In partial responders in the 0.1-3.0 mg/kg groups, normalized peripheral clonal expansion was found to be among the lowest, especially among CD8+ T cells. After ivuxolimab, CD8+ T cells had more expanded clones than CD4+ T cells on average.

The TCR comes from an adult with an advanced solid tumor such as melanoma, head and neck, liver or kidney cancer. The chain joins TRBV5-5 to TRBJ2-7, with the D segment identity uncertain. Specimen: CD4+ or CD8+ T cells sorted from blood, collected in a trial of the OX40 agonist ivuxolimab. The DNA sequence is given as TGTGCCAGCAGCCTCGGCCCCGCAGGTAACTCCTACGAGCAGTACTTC. It codes for CASSLGPAGNSYEQYF.